The 22 T cell receptor beta chains below come from one sample, sequenced in a study of T-cell memory formation after mild COVID-19 (dated by TCRdb to about 2021). The library came from 5' RACE. The run used an Illumina NovaSeq 6000. The public reads were run again by TCRdb, first through fastp at Q25 and then through MiXCR, and only productive beta chains were kept. Merged by CDR3 protein, the rows form single entries marked with the most common genes and DNA. This sample lists hundreds of thousands of distinct CDR3 sequences; roughly 15% were detected once. In total, the top ten clones hold over 20% of the sample. Material for sequencing was PBMCs or a T cell subset sorted from them (not recorded which). The receptors shown here come from a man aged 18-30 years who had mild COVID-19 (a few samples of this study predate the infection). The sample titles of this study are shuffled in the database, so cell type and time point are left out; the donor was told from shared clones.

This clonotype has a count of ten or more. The CDR3 sequence is CASSYPSGGEQFF. The CDR3 nucleotides are TGCGCCAGCAGCTACCCTAGCGGGGGGGAGCAGTTCTTC. This chain joins TRBV5-1 and TRBJ2-1, with 11 bases aligning to TRBD2. J gave up 10 bases and V 3 bases, and 3 bases lay outside the gene matches. CDR1 and CDR2 (germline): SGHRS, YFSETQ. This CDR3 contains 13 residues.

There are a few counts of this clonotype. The chain links TRBV5-1 to TRBJ2-2, with D possibly matching TRBD1 (6 bases). V lost 0 bases to trimming and J lost 0 bases, with 9 bases between them. In germline, CDR1 is SGHRS, CDR2 YFSETQ. This CDR3 has 16 residues. This chain's CDR3 is CASSLGQAANTGELFF. The CDR3 DNA follows: TGCGCCAGCAGCTTGGGACAGGCCGCGAACACCGGGGAGCTGTTTTTT. Supplemented by reference TRBV5-1 and TRBJ2-2, the full variable domain reads KAGVTQTPRYLIKTRGQQVTLSCSPISGHRSVSWYQQTPGQGLQFLFEYFSETQRNKGNFPGRFSGRQFSNSRSEMNVSTLELGDSALYLCASSLGQAANTGELFFGEGSRLTVL.

This clonotype was seen a handful of times. DNA of the CDR3: TGTGCCAGCAGTACGGAGAATGGGAGCATAAGGGGCATTCAGTACTTC. Amino acid sequence: CASSTENGSIRGIQYF. This sequence joins TRBV6-2 or TRBV6-3 and TRBJ2-4; either TRBD1 or TRBD2 may supply D (5 bases each). V lost 5 bases, J lost 9 bases, and 23 bases lay in between. This CDR3 spans 16 amino acids. Germline V gives CDR1 MNHEY, CDR2 SVGEGT.

The chain is built from TRBV7-8 and TRBJ1-5, with TRBD1 identical over 9 bases. V trimming: 4 bases; J trimming: 6 bases; junction bases outside the gene matches: 7. The CDR3 extends over 15 amino acids. Germline V gene sequence: CDR1 SGHVS, CDR2 FQNEAQ. CDR3 coding DNA: TGTGCCAGCAGCTCACAGGGGGCTTATGGTCAGCCCCAGCATTTT. It specifies CASSSQGAYGQPQHF.

This clonotype was seen at least ten times. The chain links TRBV10-3 to TRBJ1-6; D possibly corresponds to TRBD1 (5 bases). The germline CDR1 and CDR2 sequences are ENHRY and SYGVKD. V gave up 0 bases and J gave up 9 bases, with 12 bases separating them. The length of the CDR3 is 15 residues. Written as DNA, the CDR3 is TGTGCCATCAGTGAGTCGGGGGTTCCAGGTTCACCCCTCCACTTT. Translation: CAISESGVPGSPLHF.

In this sample, this clonotype turned up a few times. CDR3 DNA sequence: TGTGCCAGCAGTTTGAGGGGAGGGGAAGCTTTCTTT. The encoded protein is CASSLRGGEAFF. The chain joins TRBV12-3 or TRBV12-4 to TRBJ1-1, with a possible D match to TRBD1 (5 bases). The CDR3 has 12 residues. V lost 3 bases, J lost 8 bases, and 10 bases lay in between.

This clonotype was picked up a small number of times. The chain is built from TRBV12-3 or TRBV12-4 and TRBJ1-2; D is perhaps TRBD1 (6 bases). V gave up 3 bases and J gave up 2 bases, with 13 bases separating them. This CDR3 is built from 15 residues. In nucleotides, the CDR3 is TGTGCCAGCAGTTTGCCCCGAACAGGGAACTATGGCTACACCTTC. The encoded protein is CASSLPRTGNYGYTF.

This clonotype was found a few times. The rearrangement links TRBV7-2 to TRBJ1-4; possible D gene TRBD1, 5 bases. The CDR3 sequence is 14 residues long. Trimming took 1 base from V and 6 from J, leaving 9 bases between them. Germline CDR1 SGHTA, CDR2 FQGNSA. The CDR3 DNA reads TGTGCCAGCAGCTTAGACAGGTTCGATGAAAAACTGTTTTTT. Translating it yields CASSLDRFDEKLFF.

This clonotype has just a few counts. CDR3 in DNA: TGCGCCAGCAGTCTCCAAACAGGGGGCAATTACGAGCAGTACTTC. Translating gives CASSLQTGGNYEQYF. The rearrangement links TRBV5-1 to TRBJ2-7, with 9 bases that match TRBD1. Losses at the gene ends were 5 bases for V and 4 bases for J; bases not matched to a gene: 10. CDR1 SGHRS and CDR2 YFSETQ come from the germline V gene. This CDR3 is built from 15 residues.

The chain carries TRBV4-3 and TRBJ1-5; 10 nucleotides align to TRBD1. With 3 bases clipped from V and 4 bases from J, the junction kept 3 bases outside the gene matches. The CDR3 spans 15 residues. Per germline, CDR1 LGHNA and CDR2 YSLEER. The CDR3 bases are TGCGCCAGCAGCCATCGGACAGGGGGGAATCAGCCCCAGCATTTT. This gives the protein CASSHRTGGNQPQHF.

This clonotype was counted ten times or more. The chain has TRBV5-1 and TRBJ2-1; D is perhaps TRBD2 (7 bases). The germline V and J ends were trimmed by 0 bases and 6 bases, with 13 bases remaining between them. Germline assignment: CDR1 SGHRS and CDR2 YFSETQ. The CDR3 runs 15 residues. This CDR3 reads CASSLVAGASNEQFF. The CDR3 DNA reads as TGCGCCAGCAGCTTGGTTGCGGGGGCGTCCAATGAGCAGTTCTTC.

This clonotype showed up just a few times. The chain uses TRBV5-4 and TRBJ2-3; TRBD1 aligns across 9 bases. Germline lookup yields CDR1 SGHNT and CDR2 YYREEE (reference sequence). There are 14 residues in the CDR3. After removal of 4 bases from V and 6 bases from J, the junction contained 6 bases not matched to a gene. The CDR3 sequence is CASSGDRAPDTQYF. CDR3 coding DNA: TGTGCCAGCAGCGGGGACAGGGCGCCGGATACGCAGTATTTT.

V is TRBV18 and J is TRBJ1-5; D might be TRBD1 (6 bases). Germline CDR1 is KGHSH and CDR2 is LQKENI. This CDR3 has 15 amino acids. V was shortened by 2 bases and J by 6 bases, with 14 bases between the two germline ends. The CDR3 DNA reads as TGTGCCAGCTCACCAATGGGGGCGCGGGGTCAGCCCCAGCATTTT. This translates into CASSPMGARGQPQHF.

In its sample, this clonotype was seen a few times. This chain uses TRBV5-1 with TRBJ2-7, with D possibly matching TRBD1 (5 bases). This CDR3 is built from 14 residues. The V gene lost 0 bases and the J gene lost 2 bases, with 9 bases spanning the gap. Germline CDR1 and CDR2: SGHRS and YFSETQ. CDR3 coding DNA: TGCGCCAGCAGCTTGGGGGGCGACACCTACGAGCAGTACTTC. Amino acids: CASSLGGDTYEQYF.

The chain couples TRBV30 to TRBJ2-1; the match to TRBD2 covers 7 bases. The V and J ends lost 2 bases and 10 bases, in that order; junction bases with no gene match: 14. The germline CDR1 and CDR2 sequences are GTSNPN and SVGIG (reference sequence). The CDR3 consists of 15 residues. CDR3 DNA sequence: TGTGCCTGGAGTAGATTAGCGGGCCGTTCGAGCGAGCAGTTCTTC. Its translation is CAWSRLAGRSSEQFF.

This clonotype has at least ten counts. This chain uses TRBV12-3 or TRBV12-4 with TRBJ2-7; tentative D call: TRBD2 (8 bases). This CDR3 is built from 15 residues. The V end lost 5 bases, the J end lost 0 bases, and 14 bases lay between the germline ends. The CDR3 region has the DNA TGTGCCAGCAGTCCCGGGGGGGACAGCTCCTACGAGCAGTACTTC. Its translation is CASSPGGDSSYEQYF.

The CDR3 DNA reads TGTGCCAGCAGCCCCAGTGGAGCGGTTGGCTACACCTTC. Protein: CASSPSGAVGYTF. The V call is TRBV3-1, the J call TRBJ1-2; no definite D call. The CDR3 covers 13 residues. Germline V gene lookup returns CDR1 LGHDT and CDR2 YNNKEL (reference sequence). V lost 4 bases and J lost 7, with 13 bases in between. The complete variable domain, with remaining parts taken from reference TRBV3-1 and TRBJ1-2, reads DTAVSQTPKYLVTQMGNDKSIKCEQNLGHDTMYWYKQDSKKFLKIMFSYNNKELIINETVPNRFSPKSPDKAHLNLHINSLELGDSAVYFCASSPSGAVGYTFGSGTRLTVV.

This clonotype was recorded a few times. The gene calls are TRBV25-1 and TRBJ1-4; tentatively, D is TRBD1 (6 bases). Germline CDR1 MGHDK, CDR2 SYGVNS. CDR3 length: 16 residues. V lost 5 bases and J 7 bases, leaving 20 bases between the germline ends. As DNA, the CDR3 is TGTGCCAGCAGTAAAGCGGGGGGGGCTGTTGGTGAAAAACTGTTTTTT. It translates to CASSKAGGAVGEKLFF.

The table lists this clonotype with many counts. The V call is TRBV5-1, the J call TRBJ1-1; TRBD1 might be the D (5 bases). The CDR3 contains 17 residues. Germline CDR1 is SGHRS and CDR2 is YFSETQ. V was pared by 2 bases and J by 4 bases, with 21 bases between. For the CDR3, the DNA is TGCGCCAGCAGCTTTACTGGTGGAACAGGCGGGCGCACTGAAGCTTTCTTT. It specifies CASSFTGGTGGRTEAFF.

The gene calls are TRBV3-1 and TRBJ2-1; tentative D call: TRBD2 (7 bases). The V end lost 4 bases, the J end lost 4 bases, and 17 bases lay between the germline ends. The length of the CDR3 is 16 residues. Per germline, CDR1 LGHDT and CDR2 YNNKEL (reference sequence). The CDR3: CASSRRGGGLYNEQFF. Written as DNA, the CDR3 is TGTGCCAGCAGCCGAAGAGGGGGGGGCCTTTACAATGAGCAGTTCTTC.

The sample holds many counts of this clonotype. The genes are TRBV10-3 and TRBJ2-5; 7 bases align to TRBD2. Germline-derived CDR1 and CDR2 are ENHRY and SYGVKD. The CDR3 covers 14 residues. V shed 4 bases, J shed 5 bases, and the junction held 7 bases outside the gene matches. DNA of the CDR3: TGTGCCATCAGTGGCTGGGGGGGGGATGAGACCCAGTACTTC. Translation gives CAISGWGGDETQYF.

This clonotype was recorded a few times. This chain links TRBV4-2 with TRBJ2-6, with 10 nucleotides matching TRBD1. V shed 5 bases, J shed 0 bases, and the junction held 13 bases outside the gene matches. CDR1 is LGHNA, CDR2 YNFKEQ, per germline. This CDR3 spans 20 amino acids. The CDR3 bases are TGTGCCAGCAGCTACGACCAAGGACAGGGGGTAATCTCTGGGGCCAACGTCCTGACTTTC. It codes for CASSYDQGQGVISGANVLTF.